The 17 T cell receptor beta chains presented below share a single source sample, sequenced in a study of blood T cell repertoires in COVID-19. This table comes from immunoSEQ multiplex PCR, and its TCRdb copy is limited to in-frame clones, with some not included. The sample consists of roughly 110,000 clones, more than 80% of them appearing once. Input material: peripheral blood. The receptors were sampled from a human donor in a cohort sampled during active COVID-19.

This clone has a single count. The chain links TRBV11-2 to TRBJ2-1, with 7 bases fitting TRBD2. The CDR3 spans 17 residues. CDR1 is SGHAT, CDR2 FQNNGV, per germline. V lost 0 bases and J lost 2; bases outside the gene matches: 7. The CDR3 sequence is CASSLEVWEGPYNEQFF. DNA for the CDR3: TGTGCCAGCAGCTTAGAGGTGTGGGAGGGGCCCTACAATGAGCAGTTCTTC.

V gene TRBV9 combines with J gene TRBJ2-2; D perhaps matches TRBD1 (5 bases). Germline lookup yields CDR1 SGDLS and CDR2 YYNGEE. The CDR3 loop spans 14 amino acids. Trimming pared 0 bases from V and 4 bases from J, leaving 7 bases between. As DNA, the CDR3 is TGTGCCAGCAGCGTAGTAGGGGCCACCGGGGAGCTGTTTTTT. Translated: CASSVVGATGELFF.

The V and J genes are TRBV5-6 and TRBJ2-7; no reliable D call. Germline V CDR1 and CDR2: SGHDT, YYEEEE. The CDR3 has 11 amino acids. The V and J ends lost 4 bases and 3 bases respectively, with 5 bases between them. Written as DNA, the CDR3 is TGTGCCAGCAGCGCAGTCTACGAGCAGTACTTC. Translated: CASSAVYEQYF.

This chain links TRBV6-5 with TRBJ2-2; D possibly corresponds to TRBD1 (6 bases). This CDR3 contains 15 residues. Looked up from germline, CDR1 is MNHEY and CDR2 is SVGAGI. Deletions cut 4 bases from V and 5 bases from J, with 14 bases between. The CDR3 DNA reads TGTGCCAGCAGTTCTAGCAGGGGACGGACCGGGGAGCTGTTTTTT. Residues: CASSSSRGRTGELFF.

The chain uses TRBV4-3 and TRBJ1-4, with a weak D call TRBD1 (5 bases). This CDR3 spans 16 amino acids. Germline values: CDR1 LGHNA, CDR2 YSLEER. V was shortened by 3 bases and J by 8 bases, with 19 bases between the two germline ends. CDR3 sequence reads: CASSQAPGETGEKLFF. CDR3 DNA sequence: TGCGCCAGCAGCCAGGCACCGGGGGAGACTGGCGAAAAACTGTTTTTT.

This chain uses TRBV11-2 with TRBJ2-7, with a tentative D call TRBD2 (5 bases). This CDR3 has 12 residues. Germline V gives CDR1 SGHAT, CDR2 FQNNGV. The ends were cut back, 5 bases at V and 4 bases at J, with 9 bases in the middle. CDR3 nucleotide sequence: TGTGCCAGCAGCCGCACGGGGTACGAGCAGTACTTC. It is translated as CASSRTGYEQYF.

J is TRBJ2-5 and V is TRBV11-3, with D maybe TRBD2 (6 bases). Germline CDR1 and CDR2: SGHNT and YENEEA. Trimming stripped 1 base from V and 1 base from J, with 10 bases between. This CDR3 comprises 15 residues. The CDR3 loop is CASSLVGGSQETQYF. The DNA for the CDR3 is TGTGCCAGCAGCTTAGTTGGGGGGTCCCAAGAGACCCAGTACTTC.

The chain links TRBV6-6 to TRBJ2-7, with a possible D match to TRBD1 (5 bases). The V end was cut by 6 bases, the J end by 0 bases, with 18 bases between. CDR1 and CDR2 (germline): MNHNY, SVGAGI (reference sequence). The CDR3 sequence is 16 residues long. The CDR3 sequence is CASSPPDSFSSYEQYF. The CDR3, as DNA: TGTGCCAGCAGCCCCCCAGACAGCTTTAGCTCCTACGAGCAGTACTTC.

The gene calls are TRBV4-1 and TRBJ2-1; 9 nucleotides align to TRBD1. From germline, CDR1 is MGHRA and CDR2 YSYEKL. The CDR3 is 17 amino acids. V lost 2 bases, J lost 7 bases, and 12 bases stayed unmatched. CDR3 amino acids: CASSQKTGTGYGNEQFF. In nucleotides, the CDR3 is TGCGCCAGCAGCCAAAAAACCGGGACAGGGTATGGGAATGAGCAGTTCTTC.

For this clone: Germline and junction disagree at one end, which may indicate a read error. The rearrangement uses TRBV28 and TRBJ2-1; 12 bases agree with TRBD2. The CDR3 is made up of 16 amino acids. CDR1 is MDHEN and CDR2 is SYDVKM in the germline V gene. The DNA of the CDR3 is TGTGCCAGCAGGCCCGGACTAGCGGGATCTAGGCCCCCCCCGCTCTTC. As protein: CASRPGLAGSRPPPLF.

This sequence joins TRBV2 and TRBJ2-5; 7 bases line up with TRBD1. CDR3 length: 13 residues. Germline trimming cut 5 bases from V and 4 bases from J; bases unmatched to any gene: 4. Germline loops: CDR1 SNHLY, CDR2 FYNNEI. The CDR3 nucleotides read TGTGCCAGCAGTCTAGACAGGGTAGAGACCCAGTACTTC. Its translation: CASSLDRVETQYF.

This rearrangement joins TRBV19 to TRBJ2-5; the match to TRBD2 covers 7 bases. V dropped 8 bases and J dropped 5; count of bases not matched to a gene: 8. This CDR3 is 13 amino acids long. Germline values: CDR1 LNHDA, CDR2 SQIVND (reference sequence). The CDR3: CASAGLVGETQYF. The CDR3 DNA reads TGTGCCAGTGCCGGACTAGTGGGCGAGACCCAGTACTTC.

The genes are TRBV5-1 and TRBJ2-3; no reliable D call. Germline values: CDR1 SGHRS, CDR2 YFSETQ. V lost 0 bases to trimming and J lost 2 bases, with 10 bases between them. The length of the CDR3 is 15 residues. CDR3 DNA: TGCGCCAGCAGCTTGGTCGCCAGGAACACAGATACGCAGTATTTT. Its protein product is CASSLVARNTDTQYF.

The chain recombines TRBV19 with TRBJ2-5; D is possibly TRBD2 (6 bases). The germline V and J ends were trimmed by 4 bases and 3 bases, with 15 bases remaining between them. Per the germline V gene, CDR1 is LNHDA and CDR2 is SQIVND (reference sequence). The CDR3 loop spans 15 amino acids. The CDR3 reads CASSTPGLRKETQYF. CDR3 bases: TGTGCCAGTAGTACGCCGGGACTCAGAAAAGAGACCCAGTACTTC. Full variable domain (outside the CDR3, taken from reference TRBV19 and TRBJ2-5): DGGITQSPKYLFRKEGQNVTLSCEQNLNHDAMYWYRQDPGQGLRLIYYSQIVNDFQKGDIAEGYSVSREKKESFPLTVTSAQKNPTAFYLCASSTPGLRKETQYFGPGTRLLVL.

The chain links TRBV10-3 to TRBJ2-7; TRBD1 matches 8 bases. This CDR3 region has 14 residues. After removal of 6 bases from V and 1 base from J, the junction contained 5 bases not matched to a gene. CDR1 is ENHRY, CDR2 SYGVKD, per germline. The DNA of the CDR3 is TGTGCCATCAGCGGACAGGGTTCATCCTACGAGCAGTACTTC. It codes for CAISGQGSSYEQYF.

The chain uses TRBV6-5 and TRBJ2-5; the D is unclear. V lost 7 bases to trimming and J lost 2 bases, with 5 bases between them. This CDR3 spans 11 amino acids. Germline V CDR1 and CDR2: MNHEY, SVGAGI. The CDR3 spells CASMQQETQYF. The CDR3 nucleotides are TGTGCCAGCATGCAGCAAGAGACCCAGTACTTC.

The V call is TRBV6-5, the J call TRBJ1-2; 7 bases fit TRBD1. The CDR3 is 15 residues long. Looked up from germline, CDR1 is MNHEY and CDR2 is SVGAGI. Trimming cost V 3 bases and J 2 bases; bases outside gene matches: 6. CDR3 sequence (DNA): TGTGCCAGCAGTTATCACCCGGGACAGAACTATGGCTACACCTTC. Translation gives CASSYHPGQNYGYTF.